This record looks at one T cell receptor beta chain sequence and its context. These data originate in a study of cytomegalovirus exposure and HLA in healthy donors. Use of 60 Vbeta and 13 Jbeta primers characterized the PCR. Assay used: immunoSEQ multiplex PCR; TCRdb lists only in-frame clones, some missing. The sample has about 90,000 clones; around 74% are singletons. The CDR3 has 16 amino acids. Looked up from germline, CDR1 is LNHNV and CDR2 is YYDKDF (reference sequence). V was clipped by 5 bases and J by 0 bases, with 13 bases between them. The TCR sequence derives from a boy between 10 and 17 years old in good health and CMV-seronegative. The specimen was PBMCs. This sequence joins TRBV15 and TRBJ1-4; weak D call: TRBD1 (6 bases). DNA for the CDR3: TGTGCCACCAGCGACGGACAGCGAGCAACTAATGAAAAACTGTTTTTT. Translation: CATSDGQRATNEKLFF. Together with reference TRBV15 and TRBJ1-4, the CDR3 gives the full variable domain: DAMVIQNPRYQVTQFGKPVTLSCSQTLNHNVMYWYQQKSSQAPKLLFHYYDKDFNNEADTPDNFQSRRPNTSFCFLDIRSPGLGDTAMYLCATSDGQRATNEKLFFGSGTQLSVL.